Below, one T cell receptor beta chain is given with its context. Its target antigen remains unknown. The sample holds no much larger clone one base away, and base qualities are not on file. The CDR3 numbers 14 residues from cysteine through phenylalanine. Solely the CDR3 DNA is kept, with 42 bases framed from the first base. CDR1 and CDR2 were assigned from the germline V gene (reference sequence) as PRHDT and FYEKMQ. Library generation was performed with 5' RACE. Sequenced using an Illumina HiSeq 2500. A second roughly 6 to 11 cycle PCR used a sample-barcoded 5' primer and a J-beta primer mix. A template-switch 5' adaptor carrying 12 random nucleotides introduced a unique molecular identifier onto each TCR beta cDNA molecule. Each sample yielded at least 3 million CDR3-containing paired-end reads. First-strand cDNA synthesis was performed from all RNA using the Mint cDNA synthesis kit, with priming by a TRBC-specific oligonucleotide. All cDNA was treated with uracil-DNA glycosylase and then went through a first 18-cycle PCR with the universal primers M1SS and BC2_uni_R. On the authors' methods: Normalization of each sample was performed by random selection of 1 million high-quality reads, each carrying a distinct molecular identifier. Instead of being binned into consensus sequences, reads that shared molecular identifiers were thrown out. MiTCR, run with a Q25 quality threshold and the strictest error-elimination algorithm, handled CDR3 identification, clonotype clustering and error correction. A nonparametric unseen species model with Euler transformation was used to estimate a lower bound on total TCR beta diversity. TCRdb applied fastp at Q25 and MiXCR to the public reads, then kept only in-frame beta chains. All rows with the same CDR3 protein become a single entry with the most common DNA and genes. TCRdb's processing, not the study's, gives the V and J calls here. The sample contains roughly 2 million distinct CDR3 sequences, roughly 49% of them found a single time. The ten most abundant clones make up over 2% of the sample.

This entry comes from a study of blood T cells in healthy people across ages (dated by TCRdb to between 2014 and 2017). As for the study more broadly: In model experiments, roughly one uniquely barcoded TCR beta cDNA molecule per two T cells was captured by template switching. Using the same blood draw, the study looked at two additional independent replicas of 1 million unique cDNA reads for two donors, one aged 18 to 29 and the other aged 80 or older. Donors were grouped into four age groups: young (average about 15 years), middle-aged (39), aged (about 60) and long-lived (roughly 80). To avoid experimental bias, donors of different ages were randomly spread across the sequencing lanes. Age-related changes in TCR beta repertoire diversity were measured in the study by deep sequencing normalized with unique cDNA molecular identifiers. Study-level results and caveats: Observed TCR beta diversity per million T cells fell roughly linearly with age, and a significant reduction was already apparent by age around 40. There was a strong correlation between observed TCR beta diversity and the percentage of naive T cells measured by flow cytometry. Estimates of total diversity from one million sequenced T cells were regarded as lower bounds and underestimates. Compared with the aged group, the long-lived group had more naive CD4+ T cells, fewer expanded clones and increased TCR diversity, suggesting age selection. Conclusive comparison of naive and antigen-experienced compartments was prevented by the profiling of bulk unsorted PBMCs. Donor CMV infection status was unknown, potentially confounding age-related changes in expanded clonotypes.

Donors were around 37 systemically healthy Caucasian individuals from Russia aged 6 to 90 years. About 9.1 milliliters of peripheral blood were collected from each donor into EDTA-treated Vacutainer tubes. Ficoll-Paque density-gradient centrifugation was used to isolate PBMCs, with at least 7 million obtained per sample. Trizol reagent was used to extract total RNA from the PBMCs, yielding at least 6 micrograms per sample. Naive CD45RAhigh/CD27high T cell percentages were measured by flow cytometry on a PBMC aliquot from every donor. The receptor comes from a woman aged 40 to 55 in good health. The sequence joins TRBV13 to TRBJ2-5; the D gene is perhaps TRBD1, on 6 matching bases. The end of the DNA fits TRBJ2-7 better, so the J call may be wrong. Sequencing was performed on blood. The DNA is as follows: TGTGCCAGCAGCTTAGGCGGGACAAACCACGAGCAGTACTTC. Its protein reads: CASSLGGTNHEQYF.